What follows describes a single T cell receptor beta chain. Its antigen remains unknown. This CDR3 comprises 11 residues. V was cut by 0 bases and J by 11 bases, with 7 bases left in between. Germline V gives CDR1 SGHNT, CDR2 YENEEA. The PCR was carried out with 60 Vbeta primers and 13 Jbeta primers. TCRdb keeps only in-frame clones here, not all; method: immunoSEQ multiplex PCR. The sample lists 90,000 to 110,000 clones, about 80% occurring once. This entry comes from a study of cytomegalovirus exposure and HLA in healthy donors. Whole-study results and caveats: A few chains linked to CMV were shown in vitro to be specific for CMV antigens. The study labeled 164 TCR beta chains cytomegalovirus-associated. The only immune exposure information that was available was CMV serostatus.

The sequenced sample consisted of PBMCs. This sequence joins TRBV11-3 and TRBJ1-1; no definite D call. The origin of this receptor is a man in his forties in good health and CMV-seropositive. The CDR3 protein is CASSLDAVAFF. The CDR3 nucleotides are TGTGCCAGCAGCTTAGACGCGGTGGCTTTCTTT.